This T cell receptor beta chain comes out of a study of cytomegalovirus exposure and HLA in healthy donors (dated by TCRdb to 2017 to 2019). Looking at the study overall: An earlier analysis of 587 of the donors reported 250 to 300 Gb of sequence data and 95 million to 120 million unique TCR beta sequences obtained from about 200 million T cells. Approximately 330 gigabases of sequencing data and around 85 million unique TCR sequences made up an early release that covered approximately 700 HLA-typed donors. Of the 398 genotyped donors, over 65% fell in the genetic ancestry cluster associated with self-reported Caucasian donors. The study was designed to test whether signatures of past pathogen exposure could be identified by cataloging public T cell receptors. The study used immunosequencing to profile the T cell repertoires of several hundred subjects and linked those repertoires to cytomegalovirus serostatus. Besides the first cohort of 666 subjects, a separate validation cohort made up of 120 or so different subjects was used. The study combined high-throughput TCR immunosequencing, statistical association of individual TCRs with disease status, and machine learning to predict cytomegalovirus infection status. To study patterns of TCR occurrence, a later analysis re-analyzed previously published TCR beta repertoires from 650 to 750 donors and added high-resolution HLA genotyping. In the later analysis, no new phenotypic data were used to find candidate immune exposures; instead, reliance was placed on TCR beta sequences and their occurrence across donors. To decide whether each TCR beta V gene segment behaved as functional or pseudogenic, an earlier analysis of some 600 of the donors relied on high-throughput TCR beta sequencing. Donor age, sex, ethnicity and CMV serostatus were compiled alongside the repertoire data. A later genetic analysis took genome-wide SNP genotypes for about three fifths of the 666 donors and used that subset as a discovery cohort. All discovery cohort repertoires had been generated on a single sequencing platform. HLA typing covered class I and class II loci at four-digit resolution. The number of typed donors differed by locus: about 629-630 for A, B, C, DRB1 and DQB1; 500 to 550 for DQA1; approximately 610 for DPA1; and 400 to 480 for DPB1. Because of strong linkage in the cohort, five DR-DQ haplotypes were treated as single units for association and clustering. Among about 410 genotyped donors of the cohort, an average of roughly 230,000 unique TCR beta nucleotide sequences was sequenced per donor, of which approximately 19% were non-productive.

As to this clone: What this receptor recognizes is not known. Base qualities are missing; no much larger clone stands one base away.

The germline V gene sets CDR1 to SGHTA and CDR2 to FQGTGA. There are 15 amino acids in the CDR3, from cysteine to phenylalanine inclusive. CDR3 DNA only is kept here, 45 bases in frame from base 1. Trimming takes 5 bases off V and 6 bases off J; junction bases not matched to a gene: 9. Study-wide conclusions, independent of this receptor: The only immune exposure information available for the cohort was CMV serostatus. A later analysis associated 15,000 or so TCR beta sequences with specific HLA alleles at a false discovery rate of 0.05. A total of fewer than 200 TCR beta chains were listed by the study as associated with cytomegalovirus. In vitro tests confirmed that a few of the cytomegalovirus-associated TCR beta chains recognize cytomegalovirus antigens. Presence/absence analyses assumed roughly uniform sequencing depth across donors, an assumption that may not hold. An earlier analysis of several hundred of the donors showed that most TCR beta V segments appeared in productive rearrangements either about 90% or about 30% of the time, which broadly matched IMGT annotations. Correlated functional status among segregating V segments might be attributable to linkage disequilibrium, but an unknown experimental factor could not be ruled out. According to a later analysis, TCR association rates differed among HLA loci, with DRB1 alleles showing the most associated TCRs and HLA-C alleles showing the fewest. A further reported finding was that TCR beta sequences accurately predicted the HLA-A and HLA-B alleles for most subjects in the first cohort. In a later genetic analysis, a missense DCLRE1C variant was associated with V-gene and J-gene trimming of TCR beta chains, and the association was replicated in an independent cohort. Because counts were too low, 15 or so rarely observed V segments, including chromosome 9 orphons, were excluded from the earlier analysis of 587 of the donors. The classifier was reported to diagnose cytomegalovirus status with high specificity and sensitivity in both the original and validation cohorts. While some public TCRs were present in many individuals, most TCR sequences turned up only very rarely across donors. The authors suggested that the approach could potentially be extended to other disease states and immunological phenotypes. A cluster of highly shared sequence variants was judged likely to be a technical artifact of the sequencing pipeline. Strong co-occurrence of HLA alleles, especially DR and DQ, made assigning TCR associations to individual alleles difficult. Only TCR beta chains were sequenced in this cohort, and the absence of alpha or paired-chain data limited detectable features. In a later genetic analysis, fewer N-insertions in productive TCRs were reported among donors in an Asian-associated ancestry cluster than the approximately 670-donor mean. A later analysis found that HLA-associated TCR beta chains were more clonally expanded and had lower generation probabilities than equally common non-associated chains. Some IMGT-functional V segments, including TRBV6-2 and TRBV6-3, could not be told apart with the 87-base-pair reads, so those segments were excluded. HLA typing was unavailable for some donors at each locus, so association tests used only the typed subset. A later analysis found that most CMV-associated TCR beta chains appeared HLA-restricted, with HLA associations seemingly driven largely by CMV exposure. Several of the top co-occurrence clusters appeared to be linked to parvovirus B19, influenza, CMV and Epstein-Barr virus, according to a later analysis.

In total, 600 or so healthy bone marrow donors made up the cohort. Cohort members were all nominally healthy when sampled, although unrecorded immune exposures were likely present. The donor tested CMV seronegative and was one of the 352 seronegative cohort members. A peripheral blood sample was provided by each donor, and peripheral blood mononuclear cells were used for TCR beta sequencing. The Qiagen DNeasy Blood Extraction Kit was used to extract genomic DNA from the blood cell samples. The method was the immunoSEQ multiplex PCR assay. For the multiplex PCR, a mixture combining 60 forward primers for TCR Vbeta segments and 13 reverse primers for TCR Jbeta segments was used. Amplification of the CDR3 region of rearranged TCR beta genes was performed with a multiplex PCR assay on genomic DNA. On the Illumina HiSeq System, the amplified TCR beta libraries were sequenced as 87-base-pair reads. The study's own analysis went as follows. Across the 500 to 750 repertoires, a later analysis counted 80 million or so unique TCR beta chains, approximately 12 million of which were shared by at least two donors. Raw reads were error-corrected and collapsed into unique sequences with a nearest-neighbor algorithm that merged closely related sequences to remove PCR and sequencing errors. Alignment of CDR3 sequences to IMGT reference sequences was used to assign V, D and J gene segments. For a sequence to be retained, at least a six-nucleotide match to both a V gene segment and a J gene segment was required. A rearrangement was called productive if the CDR3 had no stop codons and remained in frame with V and J, and every other rearrangement was called non-productive. Following IMGT convention, CDR3 was defined as the stretch from the second conserved V-encoded cysteine up to the conserved J-encoded phenylalanine. Sequences without an unambiguous match to a single V gene segment were excluded from the earlier analysis of almost 600 of the donors. An earlier analysis of a few hundred of the donors called V segments functional above 56.7% productive rearrangements and segregating when the between-donor standard deviation exceeded 5%. A statistical classification framework was built for diagnosing cytomegalovirus status from the catalog of TCR beta chain sequences. V and J gene assignment, in a later analysis, came from comparing TCR nucleotide sequences with IMGT/GENE-DB human TR gene sequences. In a later analysis, CDR3 sequences and most-parsimonious VDJ recombination scenarios were assigned using the TCRdist pipeline. In a later analysis, each TCR beta chain was defined by its CDR3 amino acid sequence together with its V-gene family, and reads without a unique V-gene family were excluded. A later analysis removed over 500 highly shared, low-generation-probability nucleotide sequences to deal with suspected cross-contamination and a sequencing artifact. In a later analysis, a clonal expansion index for each public chain was calculated from normalized within-repertoire ranks of inferred template counts. In a later analysis, generation probabilities were computed using a VDJ recombination model fitted to out-of-frame rearrangements, and the results were checked against IGoR. In a later analysis, TCR-TCR, TCR-HLA and TCR-CMV co-occurrence was scored with hypergeometric tests, and a repertoire-size bias correction was applied to TCR pairs. In a later analysis, false discovery rates were estimated by permuting HLA or CMV assignments 20 times. In a later analysis, co-occurring TCRs were grouped using DBSCAN, with TCRdist sequence similarity added in when clustering inside HLA-allele-positive subsets. For co-occurrence clustering, repertoires with fewer than 30,000 or more than 120,000 public chains were excluded, along with 5 or 6 repertoires with anomalous nucleotide sharing. As stored in TCRdb, this immuneACCESS dataset retains in-frame rearrangements with V and J assigned. A fraction of the clones does not appear; measured against another copy, unresolved V genes explain less than half of the discrepancy, and the remainder lacks a known reason. V and J calls plus clone size are reproduced from that table; the DNA served to infer D and trimming. This sample comprises tens of thousands of clones, 65% to 75% of them detected only once. The ten top clones hold 2% to 2.5% of the sample.

The sequence is built from TRBV7-3 and TRBJ2-1; TRBD1 matches 8 bases in the middle. This receptor was identified in a man younger than 40 in good health and CMV-seronegative. The sample was PBMCs. The DNA sequence follows: TGTGCCAGCAGCCCGAGACAGGGGTTGGGCAATGAGCAGTTCTTC. This codes for CASSPRQGLGNEQFF.